This T cell receptor beta chain was recovered during a study of CD8 T cells in Susac syndrome. Overall study findings and caveats: Only a relatively small number of individuals were included in the TCR sequencing and HLA analysis.

This CDR3 is built from 11 residues. The germline V and J ends were trimmed by 8 bases and 4 bases, with 8 bases remaining between them. Blood CD8+ and CD4+ T cells underwent high-throughput TCR beta sequencing. Turning to this clonotype: Its antigen is undetermined.

cDNA came from approximately 0.5 to 1 ug RNA primed by random hexamers. MiXCR was run by TCRdb on the immunoSEQ multiplex PCR reads, yielding one entry per CDR3 protein. The sample carries approximately 100,000 distinct CDR3 sequences, roughly 90% recorded once. This sequence joins TRBV12-3 or TRBV12-4 and TRBJ1-2, with D possibly being TRBD1 (5 bases). The sequencing input was CD8+ T cells from PBMCs. This receptor was taken from a human donor in good health. The CDR3 protein is CASGGGYGYTF. For the CDR3, the DNA is TGTGCCAGCGGGGGTGGCTATGGCTACACCTTC.